The 10 T cell receptor beta chains presented below share a single source sample, sequenced in a study of identifying expanded T cells in peripheral blood. Only in-frame clones appear in the TCRdb table, and some are missing; sequencing was by immunoSEQ multiplex PCR. The table records 95,000 to 100,000 clones, around nine tenths of them present only once. Sequencing was performed on blood. These TCRs come from a person aged 18 to 69 in good health.

This clone occurred once. The V call is TRBV6-5, the J call TRBJ1-6, with a tentative D call TRBD1 (6 bases). CDR3 size: 14 residues. The germline V gene encodes CDR1 MNHEY and CDR2 SVGAGI. V was clipped by 6 bases and J by 10 bases, with 16 bases between them. CDR3 DNA sequence: TGTGCCAGCAGCCCGGACAGTTGGGGATCACCCCTCCACTTT. It codes for CASSPDSWGSPLHF.

The rearrangement links TRBV7-2 to TRBJ2-1; TRBD2 agrees at 12 bases. The CDR3 covers 15 residues. Germline V gene data show CDR1 as SGHTA and CDR2 as FQGNSA. Trimming removed 5 bases from V and 7 bases from J; junction bases left unmatched: 6. The CDR3 nucleotides are TGTGCCAGCAGCCGGACTAGCGGGGCCCGAAATGAGCAGTTCTTC. Its protein is CASSRTSGARNEQFF.

This clone was recorded once. V gene TRBV12-5 combines with J gene TRBJ2-1, with D possibly called TRBD1 or TRBD2 (5 bases each). CDR3 length equals 14 residues. V lost 1 base and J lost 6, with 10 bases in between. Germline values: CDR1 LGHNT, CDR2 FRNRAP. CDR3 coding DNA: TGTGCTAGTGGTTTGGGGGACCGGTTCAATGAGCAGTTCTTC. This codes for CASGLGDRFNEQFF.

The J gene is TRBJ2-3, the V gene TRBV5-1; D is perhaps TRBD2 (6 bases). V was shortened by 0 bases and J by 6 bases, with 17 bases between the two germline ends. Germline assignment: CDR1 SGHRS and CDR2 YFSETQ. CDR3 size: 16 residues. This chain's CDR3 is CASSLAGGVRSDTQYF. DNA for the CDR3: TGCGCCAGCAGCTTGGCCGGCGGGGTGCGGTCTGATACGCAGTATTTT.

This chain joins TRBV7-9 and TRBJ2-1, with no clear D. Germline loops: CDR1 SEHNR, CDR2 FQNEAQ (reference sequence). V lost 2 bases to trimming and J lost 3 bases, with 5 bases between them. The CDR3 is made up of 13 amino acids. The CDR3 sequence: CASSLYLYNEQFF. In nucleotides, the CDR3 is TGTGCCAGCAGCTTATACCTCTACAATGAGCAGTTCTTC.

The rearrangement links TRBV27 to TRBJ2-1; TRBD2 is a possible D gene (5 bases). This CDR3 is built from 15 residues. Germline V gene lookup returns CDR1 MNHEY and CDR2 SMNVEV (reference sequence). Trimming took off 5 bases at V and 3 bases at J, with 14 bases between the two ends. This CDR3 reads CASSVTRGDYNEQFF. The DNA for the CDR3 is TGTGCCAGCAGTGTAACCCGGGGAGACTACAATGAGCAGTTCTTC.

The gene calls are TRBV5-1 and TRBJ1-5; 9 nucleotides agree with TRBD1. Germline-derived CDR1 and CDR2 are SGHRS and YFSETQ. This CDR3 comprises 16 residues. After removal of 0 bases from V and 7 bases from J, the junction contained 8 bases not matched to a gene. The CDR3 coding sequence is TGCGCCAGCAGCTTGGATGCACAGGGGGCCGGCCAGCCCCAGCATTTT. It translates to CASSLDAQGAGQPQHF. Full variable domain (rest looked up from reference TRBV5-1 and TRBJ1-5): KAGVTQTPRYLIKTRGQQVTLSCSPISGHRSVSWYQQTPGQGLQFLFEYFSETQRNKGNFPGRFSGRQFSNSRSEMNVSTLELGDSALYLCASSLDAQGAGQPQHFGDGTRLSIL.

The chain joins TRBV5-4 to TRBJ2-7; 10 nucleotides line up with TRBD2. Germline CDR1 SGHNT, CDR2 YYREEE (reference sequence). The CDR3 runs to 15 residues. The ends lost 4 bases at V and 2 bases at J; junction bases unmatched: 6. Here the CDR3 reads CASSPGTSATYEQYF. CDR3 nucleotides: TGTGCCAGCAGCCCCGGGACTAGCGCCACCTACGAGCAGTACTTC.

CDR3 coding DNA: TGTGCCAGCAGTTGGGGCTCTGGGGCCAACGTCCTGACTTTC. Translation: CASSWGSGANVLTF. This sequence joins TRBV28 and TRBJ2-6; D not certain. CDR3 length equals 14 residues. Germline V gene data show CDR1 as MDHEN and CDR2 as SYDVKM. V was cut by 4 bases and J by 0 bases, with 4 bases left in between.

The rearrangement uses TRBV4-3 and TRBJ2-5; the D gene is possibly TRBD1 (6 bases). Per the germline V gene, CDR1 is LGHNA and CDR2 is YSLEER. Trimming took off 0 bases at V and 5 bases at J, with 10 bases between the two ends. The CDR3 is made up of 14 amino acids. In DNA form, the CDR3 reads TGCGCCAGCAGCCAAGATGGGGGCCGCGAGACCCAGTACTTC. Residues: CASSQDGGRETQYF.